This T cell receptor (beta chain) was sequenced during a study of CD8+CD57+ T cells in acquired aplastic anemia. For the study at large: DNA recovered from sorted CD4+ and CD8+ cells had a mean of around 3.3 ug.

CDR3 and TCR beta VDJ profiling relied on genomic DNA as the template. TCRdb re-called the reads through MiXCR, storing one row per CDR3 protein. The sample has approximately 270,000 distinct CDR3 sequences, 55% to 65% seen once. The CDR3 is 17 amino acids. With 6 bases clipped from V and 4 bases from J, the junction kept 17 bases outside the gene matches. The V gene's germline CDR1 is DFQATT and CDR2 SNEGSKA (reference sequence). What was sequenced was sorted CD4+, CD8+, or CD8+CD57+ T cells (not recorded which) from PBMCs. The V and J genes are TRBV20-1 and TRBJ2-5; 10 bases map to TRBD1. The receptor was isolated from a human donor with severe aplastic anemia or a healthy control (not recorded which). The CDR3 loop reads CSAFPGDRGGKAETQYF. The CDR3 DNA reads TGCAGTGCCTTTCCCGGGGACAGGGGAGGAAAGGCAGAGACCCAGTACTTC.